The 29 T cell receptor beta chains listed next were all sequenced from one sample in a study of T cells in Graves' hyperthyroidism and ophthalmopathy (dated by TCRdb to between 2017 and 2020). Library prep was done by multiplex PCR. The sample was run on an Illumina HiSeq 2000. Amplification of TCR beta CDR3 regions was carried out from RNA transcripts. The first round of RT-PCR for the TCR CDR3 was performed with the HTBI primer set and the Qiagen OneStep RT-PCR kit. TCRdb trimmed the raw reads at Q25, called clones with MiXCR and kept productive beta chains. Each entry merges the rows of one CDR3 protein and shows their most common DNA and genes. This sample gives a few hundred thousand distinct CDR3 sequences in total; roughly 25% of them show up just once. The ten largest account for more than 60% of the sample. Sequenced material: blood. These TCRs come from a man aged 45-65 years with Graves' hyperthyroidism.

This clonotype was picked up one time. The genes are TRBV20-1 and TRBJ1-6, with TRBD1 matching 7 bases. V was clipped by 0 bases and J by 4 bases; unmatched bases: 6. The germline CDR1 and CDR2 sequences are DFQATT and SNEGSKA (reference sequence). This CDR3 has 16 residues. The CDR3: CSARETGTEYNSPLHF. The CDR3 region has the DNA TGCAGTGCTAGAGAAACCGGGACAGAATATAATTCACCCCTCCACTTT.

This clonotype was counted between two and nine times. The J gene is TRBJ2-5, the V gene TRBV5-8; perhaps TRBD1 as D (5 bases). Germline assignment: CDR1 SGHTS and CDR2 YDEGEE. V lost 1 base to trimming and J lost 7 bases, with 14 bases between them. The CDR3 contains 14 residues. CDR3 residues: CASSLSQGRGTQYF. For the CDR3, the DNA is TGTGCCAGCAGCTTGTCGCAGGGAAGAGGGACCCAGTACTTC.

The chain couples TRBV27 to TRBJ2-1; 9 bases agree with TRBD2. Unmatched junction bases numbered 5, after V lost 1 base and J lost 4 bases. Germline V lookup: CDR1 MNHEY, CDR2 SMNVEV (reference sequence). CDR3 length equals 16 residues. CDR3 region: CASSLWASGKYNEQFF. DNA for the CDR3: TGTGCCAGCAGTTTATGGGCTAGCGGGAAATACAATGAGCAGTTCTTC.

This clonotype was observed a handful of times. The chain recombines TRBV30 with TRBJ2-1, with D possibly being TRBD2 (6 bases). V lost 0 bases to trimming and J lost 5 bases, with 14 bases between them. This CDR3 is 15 amino acids long. Germline-derived CDR1 and CDR2 are GTSNPN and SVGIG (reference sequence). CDR3 nucleotide sequence: TGTGCCTGGAGTGTTCGGCTAGCGCTTGACAATGAGCAGTTCTTC. Its translation is CAWSVRLALDNEQFF.

Regarding this clonotype: Just one base apart from a much larger clone, this may be a read error. The V and J genes are TRBV12-3 or TRBV12-4 and TRBJ2-7, with TRBD1 matching over 10 bases. This CDR3 spans 15 amino acids. CDR3 sequence reads: CASSSPDRGSHERYF. As DNA, the CDR3 is TGTGCCAGCAGTTCCCCGGACAGGGGGTCCCACGAGCGGTACTTC.

The chain links TRBV7-6 to TRBJ2-1; no clear D gene. Deletions cut 1 base from V and 9 bases from J, with 4 bases between. This CDR3 spans 11 amino acids. Per the germline V gene, CDR1 is SGHVS and CDR2 is FNYEAQ. In DNA, the CDR3 is TGTGCCAGCAGCTTAGGTCCTGAGCAGTTCTTC. This codes for CASSLGPEQFF.

This clonotype was seen more than once but under ten times. The chain couples TRBV11-3 to TRBJ2-3, with 10 bases fitting TRBD1. Looked up from germline, CDR1 is SGHNT and CDR2 is YENEEA. Unmatched junction bases numbered 9, after V lost 6 bases and J lost 3 bases. The CDR3 is 16 amino acids. Here the CDR3 reads CASSFPRTGGTDTQYF. CDR3 DNA: TGTGCCAGCAGTTTTCCCCGGACAGGGGGGACAGATACGCAGTATTTT.

The V gene is TRBV6-6, the J gene TRBJ2-1, with D possibly matching TRBD1 (6 bases). The CDR3 extends over 17 amino acids. The V gene lost 0 bases and the J gene lost 4 bases, with 16 bases spanning the gap. Germline CDR1 is MNHNY and CDR2 is SVGAGI (reference sequence). The CDR3, as DNA: TGTGCCAGCAGTTACTCGTTTGGGGGCAGGGAGTACAATGAGCAGTTCTTC. Its translation is CASSYSFGGREYNEQFF.

At least ten counts were recorded for this clonotype. This rearrangement joins TRBV20-1 to TRBJ2-5; D gene ambiguous. Germline CDR1 and CDR2: DFQATT and SNEGSKA (reference sequence). V was pared by 6 bases and J by 4 bases, with 12 bases between. The CDR3 extends over 12 amino acids. CDR3: CSATLGAETQYF. In DNA, the CDR3 is TGCAGTGCCACACTCGGCGCAGAGACCCAGTACTTC.

This clonotype was observed a handful of times. The CDR3 DNA is TGTGCCAGCAGTTCCCCCGGGACAGTCGGTAACACCATATATTTT. Translated, it gives CASSSPGTVGNTIYF. This chain joins TRBV28 and TRBJ1-3; 7 bases map to TRBD1. J gave up 7 bases and V 4 bases, and 10 bases lay outside the gene matches. From germline, CDR1 is MDHEN and CDR2 SYDVKM. The CDR3 sequence is 15 residues long.

The CDR3 is CSVEGQGNIQYF. DNA of the CDR3: TGCAGCGTTGAGGGACAGGGTAACATTCAGTACTTC. The chain carries TRBV29-1 and TRBJ2-4, with 9 bases identical to TRBD1. Germline V gene sequence: CDR1 SQVTM, CDR2 ANQGSEA. The CDR3 sequence is 12 residues long. J lost 7 bases, V lost 3 bases, and 1 base had no gene match.

The gene calls are TRBV6-1 and TRBJ2-2; D gene unclear. The CDR3 loop spans 11 amino acids. Germline CDR1 is MNHNS and CDR2 is SASEGT. Trimming left V 8 bases short and J 3 bases short, with 4 bases between. This CDR3 is CASHDTGELFF. CDR3 sequence (DNA): TGTGCCAGCCACGACACCGGGGAGCTGTTTTTT.

The chain has TRBV2 and TRBJ2-7, with TRBD2 identical over 8 bases. J gave up 5 bases and V 4 bases, and 4 bases lay outside the gene matches. Germline V gene sequence: CDR1 SNHLY, CDR2 FYNNEI. The CDR3 consists of 13 residues. The CDR3 protein is CASSGRGAHEQYF. CDR3 coding DNA: TGTGCCAGCAGTGGGCGGGGGGCACACGAGCAGTACTTC.

This clonotype was recorded a few times. This chain joins TRBV18 and TRBJ2-5, with TRBD1 as a possible D gene (5 bases). Germline CDR1 KGHSH, CDR2 LQKENI. V was clipped by 6 bases and J by 1 base, with 12 bases between them. The CDR3 is 14 residues long. CDR3 sequence: CASSRQGLQETQYF. CDR3 nucleotide sequence: TGTGCCAGCTCCCGGCAGGGCCTCCAAGAGACCCAGTACTTC. Full variable domain (outside the CDR3, taken from reference TRBV18 and TRBJ2-5): NAGVMQNPRHLVRRRGQEARLRCSPMKGHSHVYWYRQLPEEGLKFMVYLQKENIIDESGMPKERFSAEFPKEGPSILRIQQVVRGDSAAYFCASSRQGLQETQYFGPGTRLLVL.

The rearrangement links TRBV5-1 to TRBJ2-2; D not certain. V lost 4 bases, J lost 6 bases, and 19 bases lay in between. This CDR3 spans 16 amino acids. Germline V gives CDR1 SGHRS, CDR2 YFSETQ. CDR3 DNA sequence: TGCGCCAGCAGCCAAGACCTAGGGTTTCGCTCCGGGGAGCTGTTTTTT. Amino acids: CASSQDLGFRSGELFF.

The chain combines TRBV20-1 with TRBJ2-1; tentatively, D is TRBD1 or TRBD2 (5 bases each). The CDR3 has 11 amino acids. The V gene's germline CDR1 is DFQATT and CDR2 SNEGSKA (reference sequence). Trimming left V 6 bases short and J 9 bases short, with 12 bases between. CDR3 in DNA: TGCAGTGCCTCCCTTGGGGGTGAGCAGTTCTTC. Translated, it gives CSASLGGEQFF.

This clonotype has at least ten counts. V and J are TRBV12-3 or TRBV12-4 and TRBJ2-1, with 10 bases aligning to TRBD2. This CDR3 is built from 16 residues. V lost 5 bases and J lost 4; bases outside the gene matches: 8. The CDR3 DNA reads as TGTGCCAGCAGTCCCCGGACTAGCGGATGGTACAATGAGCAGTTCTTC. The encoded protein is CASSPRTSGWYNEQFF.

V usage is TRBV2 and J usage is TRBJ2-4; D is uncertain. The CDR3 is 16 residues long. Per the germline V gene, CDR1 is SNHLY and CDR2 is FYNNEI. The V and J ends lost 1 base and 0 bases respectively, with 10 bases between them. CDR3: CASSEEVLLAKNIQYF. The CDR3 nucleotides are TGTGCCAGCAGTGAAGAGGTGTTACTAGCCAAAAACATTCAGTACTTC.

A few counts support this clonotype. The genes are TRBV24-1 and TRBJ2-3; 12 bases match TRBD2. The CDR3 covers 17 residues. Per the germline V gene, CDR1 is KGHDR and CDR2 is SFDVKD. Losses at the gene ends were 4 bases for V and 3 bases for J; bases not matched to a gene: 7. CDR3: CATSETLLAGGTDTQYF. CDR3 sequence (DNA): TGTGCCACCAGTGAAACCCTACTAGCGGGAGGAACAGATACGCAGTATTTT.

In regard to this clonotype: Being one base from a much bigger clone, this may be a read error. The rearrangement links TRBV5-1 to TRBJ2-1; 9 bases line up with TRBD2. Germline CDR1 and CDR2: SGHRS and YFSETQ. The CDR3 consists of 15 residues. The CDR3 reads CASSLSGSEYNDQFF. The CDR3 DNA reads TGCGCCAGCAGCCTTAGCGGGAGCGAATACAATGATCAGTTCTTC.

The chain has TRBV5-6 and TRBJ2-2; perhaps D is TRBD1 or TRBD2 (5 bases each). Germline V gene data show CDR1 as SGHDT and CDR2 as YYEEEE. This CDR3 region has 15 residues. V was clipped by 2 bases and J by 1 base, with 9 bases between them. As DNA, the CDR3 is TGTGCCAGCAGCTTCGGGGCAGGGAACACCGGGGAGCTGTTTTTT. It specifies CASSFGAGNTGELFF. The entire variable domain, with the rest obtained from reference TRBV5-6 and TRBJ2-2, is as follows: DAGVTQSPTHLIKTRGQQVTLRCSPKSGHDTVSWYQQALGQGPQFIFQYYEEEERQRGNFPDRFSGHQFPNYSSELNVNALLLGDSALYLCASSFGAGNTGELFFGEGSRLTVL.

There are a few counts of this clonotype. The rearrangement joins TRBV27 to TRBJ2-3; 11 bases are a match to TRBD2. This CDR3 contains 16 residues. Germline V lookup: CDR1 MNHEY, CDR2 SMNVEV (reference sequence). After removal of 4 bases from V and 4 bases from J, the junction contained 7 bases not matched to a gene. The CDR3 loop reads CASSSVAGGPADTQYF. The CDR3 DNA sequence: TGTGCCAGCAGTTCCGTAGCGGGAGGGCCGGCAGATACGCAGTATTTT.

The table lists this clonotype with many counts. This rearrangement joins TRBV12-3 or TRBV12-4 to TRBJ2-7, with TRBD2 identical over 8 bases. The length of the CDR3 is 14 residues. J gave up 2 bases and V 6 bases, and 6 bases lay outside the gene matches. Written as DNA, the CDR3 is TGTGCCAGCAGGAGCGGGAGTCACACCTACGAGCAGTACTTC. This sequence encodes CASRSGSHTYEQYF.

The CDR3 DNA reads as TGCAGTGCTCCCCAGACAGGGGCTGCGGGAGAGACCCAGTACTTC. It translates to CSAPQTGAAGETQYF. This chain joins TRBV20-1 and TRBJ2-5; 8 bases agree with TRBD1. The germline CDR1 and CDR2 sequences are DFQATT and SNEGSKA (reference sequence). V trimming: 5 bases; J trimming: 4 bases; junction bases outside the gene matches: 12. This CDR3 has 15 residues.

This clonotype was seen a handful of times. Here the CDR3 DNA reads TGTGCCATCAGTGAGGGAGCTCCAGATACGCAGTATTTT. Its translation is CAISEGAPDTQYF. The chain joins TRBV10-3 to TRBJ2-3; no reliable D call. The CDR3 contains 13 residues. CDR1 is ENHRY, CDR2 SYGVKD, per germline. Between the trimmed V and J ends, which lost 2 bases and 4 bases, there was a span of 7 bases.

This sequence joins TRBV2 and TRBJ2-3, with 15 positions matching TRBD2. V lost 0 bases and J lost 6; bases outside the gene matches: 4. The CDR3 has 17 residues. CDR1 is SNHLY and CDR2 is FYNNEI in the germline V gene. CDR3 region: CASSEAGLAGGWDTQYF. CDR3 in DNA: TGTGCCAGCAGTGAAGCGGGACTAGCGGGAGGTTGGGATACGCAGTATTTT.

This clonotype appeared many times. The V gene is TRBV12-3 or TRBV12-4, the J gene TRBJ2-2; 8 bases are a match to TRBD1. The CDR3 totals 14 residues. Trimming at V came to 5 bases and at J to 1 base, leaving 0 bases not matched to a gene. The CDR3 DNA is TGTGCCAGCAGTGGACAGGGGAACACCGGGGAGCTGTTTTTT. The encoded protein is CASSGQGNTGELFF.

The V and J genes are TRBV29-1 and TRBJ2-3, with 8 bases identical to TRBD2. Unmatched junction bases numbered 6, after V lost 2 bases and J lost 2 bases. The CDR3 totals 15 residues. CDR1 and CDR2 from the germline V gene are SQVTM and ANQGSEA. DNA for the CDR3: TGCAGCGTTGAACTGGGCGGGAGGCCCACAGATACGCAGTATTTT. This encodes CSVELGGRPTDTQYF.

This sequence joins TRBV18 and TRBJ2-1, with TRBD2 matching over 8 bases. This CDR3 region has 14 residues. V shed 4 bases, J shed 4 bases, and the junction held 3 bases outside the gene matches. The V gene's germline CDR1 is KGHSH and CDR2 LQKENI. DNA for the CDR3: TGTGCCAGCTCACAGACTAGCGTATACAATGAGCAGTTCTTC. Translated, it gives CASSQTSVYNEQFF.